The rows below give T cell receptor beta chains drawn from one sample of a study of CD8 T cells in Susac syndrome. Using its own MiXCR run on the immunoSEQ multiplex PCR reads, TCRdb lists one record per CDR3 protein. The sample contains around 200,000 distinct CDR3 sequences, roughly 94% of which appear only once. Specimen: CD4+ T cells from PBMCs. These receptors were collected from a human donor with Susac syndrome. CDR3s include the opening cysteine and the closing phenylalanine or tryptophan. Fields, in order: D gene, J gene, V gene, clone size, CDR3 protein, CDR3 DNA. D genes are given only for firm matches. Some rows mark clone size as missing; the rest say once, few, many or name a class of expanded clone.

TRBD1 TRBJ2-3 TRBV11-3 once CASSFGTGGPTDTQYF TGTGCCAGCAGCTTCGGGACAGGGGGCCCCACAGATACGCAGTATTTT
- TRBJ2-7 TRBV28 - CASSFRRYEQYF TGTGCCAGCAGTTTCCGCCGCTACGAGCAGTACTTC
TRBD2 TRBJ2-3 TRBV18 - CASSPGRGVPDTQYF TGTGCCAGCTCACCCGGACGGGGGGTTCCAGATACGCAGTATTTT
- TRBJ2-5 TRBV7-8 once CASSSRSRVGETQYF TGTGCCAGCAGCTCGAGGAGCAGGGTTGGAGAGACCCAGTACTTC
TRBD2 TRBJ2-4 TRBV30 - CAWSVSGGEGNIQYF TGTGCCTGGAGTGTTAGCGGGGGGGAGGGAAACATTCAGTACTTC
- TRBJ2-4 TRBV19 - CASSISGAGTQNIQYF TGTGCCAGTAGTATATCGGGGGCGGGGACCCAAAACATTCAGTACTTC
- TRBJ1-4 TRBV5-4 - CASSSGSRAEKLFF TGTGCCAGCAGCTCGGGATCACGGGCGGAAAAACTGTTTTTT
TRBD1 TRBJ1-5 TRBV19 - CASSISGHDRGNQPQHF TGTGCCAGTAGTATCTCTGGCCACGACAGGGGCAATCAGCCCCAGCATTTT
- TRBJ1-1 TRBV5-4 - CASSWDTQNTEAFF TGTGCCAGCAGCTGGGACACCCAGAACACTGAAGCTTTCTTT
TRBD1 TRBJ2-5 TRBV20-1 - CSANTRTGRETQYF TGCAGTGCTAATACCAGGACAGGGCGGGAGACCCAGTACTTC
- TRBJ2-3 TRBV15 - CATSVAGRGSDTQYF TGTGCCACCAGCGTTGCGGGCAGGGGCTCAGATACGCAGTATTTT
- TRBJ2-1 TRBV20-1 - CSATRFTVSSYNEQFF TGCAGTGCTACTCGATTTACGGTGAGCTCCTACAATGAGCAGTTCTTC
- TRBJ2-1 TRBV2 once CASSEAGVYNEQFF TGTGCCAGCAGTGAAGCGGGGGTCTACAATGAGCAGTTCTTC
- TRBJ1-3 TRBV29-1 - CSVQNRSSSGNTIYF TGCAGCGTTCAGAACAGGTCAAGCTCTGGAAACACCATATATTTT
- TRBJ1-5 TRBV30 - CAWTSQGYNQPQHF TGTGCCTGGACCAGCCAGGGATACAATCAGCCCCAGCATTTT
- TRBJ1-2 TRBV5-1 - CASSLAETVQANYGYTF TGCGCCAGCAGCTTGGCCGAGACAGTGCAAGCTAACTATGGCTACACCTTC
TRBD2 TRBJ2-1 TRBV3-1 - CASSQAASGTNEQFF TGTGCCAGCAGCCAAGCGGCTAGCGGTACAAACGAGCAGTTCTTC
- TRBJ2-3 TRBV21-1 - CASSKTGTGGVATVADTQYF TGTGCCAGCAGCAAGACCGGGACAGGGGGCGTCGCAACGGTTGCAGATACGCAGTATTTT
- TRBJ1-1 TRBV30 - CAWSRRGRGTEAFF TGTGCCTGGAGCCGCCGGGGTCGGGGCACTGAAGCTTTCTTT
TRBD1 TRBJ1-2 TRBV6-5 - CASSITGQGIVGYTF TGTGCCAGCAGTATAACTGGACAGGGGATAGTAGGCTACACCTTC
- TRBJ1-5 TRBV23-1 - CASSQSILGQSNQPQHF TGCGCCAGCAGTCAATCCATCCTGGGCCAGAGCAATCAGCCCCAGCATTTT
TRBD2 TRBJ2-5 TRBV9 - CASSVGVGRNPETQYF TGTGCCAGCAGCGTAGGAGTCGGGAGGAACCCAGAGACCCAGTACTTC
TRBD2 TRBJ2-1 TRBV20-1 - CSATQASGKDEQFF TGCAGTGCCACGCAGGCTAGCGGGAAAGATGAGCAGTTCTTC
- TRBJ2-4 TRBV4-3 - CASSQESGGRAKNIQYF TGCGCCAGCAGCCAAGAATCTGGAGGGAGGGCCAAAAACATTCAGTACTTC
- TRBJ1-1 TRBV7-9 - CASSFGTPTEAFF TGTGCCAGCAGCTTCGGGACGCCGACTGAAGCTTTCTTT